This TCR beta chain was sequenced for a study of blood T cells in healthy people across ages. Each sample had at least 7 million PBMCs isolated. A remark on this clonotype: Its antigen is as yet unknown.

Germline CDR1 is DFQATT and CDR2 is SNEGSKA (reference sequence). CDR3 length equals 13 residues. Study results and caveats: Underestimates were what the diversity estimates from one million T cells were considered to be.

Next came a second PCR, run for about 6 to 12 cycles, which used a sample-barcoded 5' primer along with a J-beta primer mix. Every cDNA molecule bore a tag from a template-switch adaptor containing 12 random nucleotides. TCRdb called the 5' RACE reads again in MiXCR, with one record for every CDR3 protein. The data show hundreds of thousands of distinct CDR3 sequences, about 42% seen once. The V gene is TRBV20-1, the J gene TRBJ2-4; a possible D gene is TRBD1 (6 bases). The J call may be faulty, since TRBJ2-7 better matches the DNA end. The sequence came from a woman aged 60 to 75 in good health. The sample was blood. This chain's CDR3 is CSARDVRGTEQYF. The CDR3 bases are TGCAGTGCTAGAGACGTCAGGGGAACCGAGCAGTACTTC.